Included here is one TCR beta chain sequence, with context. Its antigen remains unidentified. With V trimmed by 6 bases and J by 0 bases, 2 bases remained unmatched. CDR1 and CDR2 from the germline V gene are ENHRY and SYGVKD. This CDR3 has 14 amino acids. This specimen comes from a study of T cell responses to AZD1222 COVID-19 vaccine. Study-wide points: Nearly half of unique spike-specific TCRs reportedly avoided B.1.351 and B.1.1.7 mutated regions.

Recipients boosted at about 4 weeks or about 12 weeks are pooled. Profiling relied on immunoSEQ multiplex PCR, and the TCRdb table lists in-frame clones only, not all of them. The sample records roughly 120,000 clones, around 83% being singletons. The source of this sequence is an adult who received the AZD1222 COVID-19 vaccine. The input for sequencing was peripheral blood, taken 28 days after the second AZD1222 dose. This rearrangement joins TRBV10-3 to TRBJ2-3, with 8 bases lining up with TRBD2. CDR3 sequence: CAIRASGSTDTQYF. DNA of the CDR3: TGTGCCATCAGGGCTAGCGGGAGCACAGATACGCAGTATTTT.